A single sample is the source of the 23 T cell receptor beta chains below, sequenced in a study of blood T cell repertoires in COVID-19. The method was immunoSEQ multiplex PCR; TCRdb's version includes in-frame clones alone and lacks a portion of them. The profile shows over 150,000 clones, roughly four fifths of them singletons. Sequenced sample: PBMCs or T cells enriched from blood (not recorded which). The origin of the receptors is a man aged 35-49 years who had recovered from COVID-19.

The chain has TRBV6-5 and TRBJ1-1, with TRBD1 matching over 7 bases. Trimming at V came to 8 bases and at J to 6 bases, leaving 12 bases not matched to a gene. CDR3 size: 14 residues. Germline CDR1 is MNHEY and CDR2 is SVGAGI. CDR3 loop: CASLTTGRTAEAFF. The CDR3 DNA reads TGTGCCAGCCTTACGACAGGGAGGACGGCTGAAGCTTTCTTT.

The chain joins TRBV7-2 to TRBJ1-1; the match to TRBD1 covers 8 bases. The CDR3 loop spans 15 amino acids. From germline, CDR1 is SGHTA and CDR2 FQGNSA. The trim removed 5 bases at V and 5 bases at J, leaving 10 bases unmatched. The CDR3 region is CASSPQGGLGTEAFF. CDR3 DNA sequence: TGTGCCAGCAGCCCACAGGGGGGATTAGGGACTGAAGCTTTCTTT.

V is TRBV10-2 and J is TRBJ2-7, with D maybe TRBD1 (6 bases). This CDR3 comprises 15 residues. Trimming took off 7 bases at V and 5 bases at J, with 21 bases between the two ends. Germline V CDR1 and CDR2: WSHSY, SAAADI. The CDR3 reads CASNRQGTGSNEQYF. The CDR3 nucleotides read TGCGCCAGCAATCGTCAGGGTACAGGGAGCAACGAGCAGTACTTC.

The V call is TRBV6-5, the J call TRBJ1-2; 11 bases agree with TRBD1. The CDR3 totals 15 residues. Germline CDR1 is MNHEY and CDR2 is SVGAGI. J gave up 8 bases and V 6 bases, and 11 bases lay outside the gene matches. The CDR3 DNA is TGTGCCAGCAGCCCGGAGGACAGGGGGCTAGGAGGCTACACCTTC. This encodes CASSPEDRGLGGYTF.

The chain is built from TRBV24-1 and TRBJ2-7, with D perhaps matching TRBD1 (6 bases). Germline values: CDR1 KGHDR, CDR2 SFDVKD. V was pared by 5 bases and J by 8 bases, with 15 bases between. This CDR3 has 13 residues. For the CDR3, the DNA is TGTGCCACCAGTGCGGCCAGGGACAATCAGCAGTACTTC. This encodes CATSAARDNQQYF.

This rearrangement joins TRBV7-9 to TRBJ1-2; 8 bases line up with TRBD1. From germline, CDR1 is SEHNR and CDR2 FQNEAQ (reference sequence). The CDR3 runs 14 residues. J gave up 6 bases and V 4 bases, and 7 bases lay outside the gene matches. The CDR3 region is CASSSRTGGHGYTF. The CDR3 nucleotides are TGTGCCAGCAGCTCAAGAACAGGGGGGCATGGCTACACCTTC.

The chain links TRBV7-6 to TRBJ2-5, with 7 bases identical to TRBD1. Germline lookup yields CDR1 SGHVS and CDR2 FNYEAQ. The V segment lost 4 bases and the J segment 4 bases; nucleotides outside the gene matches: 12. The CDR3 totals 16 residues. CDR3 nucleotides: TGTGCCAGCAGCTCTAGTGGGCCAGGGGGTGGAGAGACCCAGTACTTC. Its protein product is CASSSSGPGGGETQYF.

This chain joins TRBV10-3 and TRBJ1-4, with 10 bases fitting TRBD1. The CDR3 runs to 14 residues. The V gene end was trimmed by 6 bases and the J gene end by 3 bases; junction bases not matched to a gene: 1. Germline V lookup: CDR1 ENHRY, CDR2 SYGVKD. CDR3 sequence (DNA): TGTGCCATCAGGGGGACAGGGGCTAATGAAAAACTGTTTTTT. It specifies CAIRGTGANEKLFF.

The chain uses TRBV28 and TRBJ2-2; perhaps TRBD2 as D (6 bases). The CDR3 spans 16 residues. Trimming took 6 bases from V and 4 from J, leaving 18 bases between them. CDR1 and CDR2 (germline): MDHEN, SYDVKM. CDR3 amino acids: CASSKTGTRGTGELFF. The CDR3 coding sequence is TGTGCCAGCAGCAAAACGGGGACGCGGGGCACCGGGGAGCTGTTTTTT. Full variable domain (missing parts from reference TRBV28 and TRBJ2-2): DVKVTQSSRYLVKRTGEKVFLECVQDMDHENMFWYRQDPGLGLRLIYFSYDVKMKEKGDIPEGYSVSREKKERFSLILESASTNQTSMYLCASSKTGTRGTGELFFGEGSRLTVL.

This chain connects TRBV29-1 to TRBJ2-3, with a possible D match to TRBD2 (6 bases). CDR1 and CDR2 from the germline V gene are SQVTM and ANQGSEA. With 5 bases removed from V and 5 bases from J, the gap between germline ends came to 20 bases. The CDR3 is 15 residues long. The CDR3 protein is CSVLAQGGGVDTQYF. CDR3 in DNA: TGCAGCGTTCTGGCCCAGGGAGGAGGGGTAGATACGCAGTATTTT.

This sequence joins TRBV7-6 and TRBJ1-1, with TRBD1 matching over 12 bases. The CDR3 is 16 amino acids. The J segment lost 7 bases and the V segment lost 0 bases, leaving 6 bases of the junction unmatched. The germline gives CDR1 SGHVS, CDR2 FNYEAQ. In DNA, the CDR3 is TGTGCCAGCAGCTTAGCCGGGACAGGGGGCGTAGATGAAGCTTTCTTT. Translating gives CASSLAGTGGVDEAFF.

This chain links TRBV28 with TRBJ1-1, with D maybe TRBD1 (5 bases). V was shortened by 6 bases and J by 8 bases, with 19 bases between the two germline ends. Germline assignment: CDR1 MDHEN and CDR2 SYDVKM. The CDR3 totals 14 residues. The CDR3 is CASRLHGTGTEAFF. DNA for the CDR3: TGTGCCAGCAGACTTCATGGGACTGGGACCGAAGCTTTCTTT.

V usage is TRBV19 and J usage is TRBJ1-4, with 8 positions matching TRBD1. V dropped 4 bases and J dropped 0; count of bases not matched to a gene: 10. The CDR3 consists of 18 residues. The germline CDR1 and CDR2 sequences are LNHDA and SQIVND (reference sequence). The CDR3 spells CASSTLLGTGATNEKLFF. In DNA, the CDR3 is TGTGCCAGTAGTACCCTCCTGGGGACAGGAGCAACTAATGAAAAACTGTTTTTT.

The chain carries TRBV15 and TRBJ1-5; TRBD1 agrees at 8 bases. Trimming took 0 bases from V and 4 from J; bases not matched to a gene: 5. CDR1 and CDR2 from the germline V gene are LNHNV and YYDKDF (reference sequence). The CDR3 covers 16 residues. CDR3 sequence: CATSRDGHRGNQPQHF. In DNA form, the CDR3 reads TGTGCCACCAGCAGAGATGGGCACAGGGGGAATCAGCCCCAGCATTTT.

This clone showed up just a few times. The rearrangement joins TRBV16 to TRBJ1-6; D call uncertain. V was shortened by 0 bases and J by 7 bases, with 10 bases between the two germline ends. Germline values: CDR1 KGHSY, CDR2 FQNENV. This CDR3 is 15 amino acids long. The CDR3 sequence: CASSQSETSNSPLHF. For the CDR3, the DNA is TGTGCCAGCAGCCAATCCGAGACTAGCAATTCACCCCTCCACTTT. Using reference TRBV16 and TRBJ1-6 for the parts outside the CDR3, the full variable domain is GEEVAQTPKHLVRGEGQKAKLYCAPIKGHSYVFWYQQVLKNEFKFLISFQNENVFDETGMPKERFSAKCLPNSPCSLEIQATKLEDSAVYFCASSQSETSNSPLHFGNGTRLTVT.

This chain connects TRBV28 to TRBJ2-1; 7 nucleotides agree with TRBD2. Trimming at V came to 10 bases and at J to 0 bases, leaving 6 bases not matched to a gene. This CDR3 is 14 amino acids long. Per the germline V gene, CDR1 is MDHEN and CDR2 is SYDVKM. The CDR3 reads CATGRSSSYNEQFF. CDR3 coding DNA: TGTGCCACCGGGAGGTCTAGCTCCTACAATGAGCAGTTCTTC.

In its sample, this clone was seen a few times. This chain links TRBV5-1 with TRBJ1-4, with TRBD1 matching 7 bases. The CDR3 length is 15 residues. Trimming cost V 3 bases and J 7 bases; bases outside gene matches: 9. Germline values: CDR1 SGHRS, CDR2 YFSETQ. CDR3 DNA sequence: TGCGCCAGCAGCTCCTCCGGGACAGATACTGAAAAACTGTTTTTT. Protein product: CASSSSGTDTEKLFF.

The rearrangement links TRBV5-1 to TRBJ2-3; D is perhaps TRBD2 (6 bases). CDR1 is SGHRS and CDR2 is YFSETQ in the germline V gene. This CDR3 is built from 17 residues. Trimming left V 0 bases short and J 3 bases short, with 17 bases between. DNA for the CDR3: TGCGCCAGCAGCTTGGGGGCCGGGGCGGGGTTTACAGATACGCAGTATTTT. Translated, it gives CASSLGAGAGFTDTQYF.

The chain joins TRBV7-2 to TRBJ1-2, with D uncertain. This CDR3 has 15 residues. Trimming took 5 bases from V and 8 from J, leaving 21 bases between them. Germline V gives CDR1 SGHTA, CDR2 FQGNSA. The CDR3 DNA follows: TGTGCCAGCAGCCGTGAGATCCCTCTCATGAGGGGCTACACCTTC. This encodes CASSREIPLMRGYTF.

Only one count was recorded for this clone. The chain is built from TRBV30 and TRBJ1-1, with a tentative D call TRBD1 (5 bases). CDR1 and CDR2 (germline): GTSNPN, SVGIG (reference sequence). This CDR3 has 14 residues. Trimming stripped 2 bases from V and 5 bases from J, with 15 bases between. The DNA for the CDR3 is TGTGCCTGGAGTTATACAGGTCTTGTTACTGAAGCTTTCTTT. Its protein product is CAWSYTGLVTEAFF. Complete variable domain (other parts from reference TRBV30 and TRBJ1-1): SQTIHQWPATLVQPVGSPLSLECTVEGTSNPNLYWYRQAAGRGLQLLFYSVGIGQISSEVPQNLSASRPQDRQFILSSKKLLLSDSGFYLCAWSYTGLVTEAFFGQGTRLTVV.

In its sample, this clone was seen once. The chain has TRBV2 and TRBJ1-5, with TRBD1 matching 9 bases. V was clipped by 9 bases and J by 4 bases; unmatched bases: 4. CDR1 is SNHLY and CDR2 is FYNNEI in the germline V gene. The CDR3 covers 13 residues. CDR3 protein: CASATGGNQPQHF. CDR3 DNA: TGTGCCAGTGCGACAGGGGGAAATCAGCCCCAGCATTTT.

The chain joins TRBV11-2 to TRBJ2-3, with TRBD2 matching over 9 bases. V lost 6 bases to trimming and J lost 5 bases; unmatched junction nucleotides: 9. Germline V gene lookup returns CDR1 SGHAT and CDR2 FQNNGV. This CDR3 comprises 15 residues. The CDR3, as DNA: TGTGCCAGCAGTAAGGGACTAGCAAGGGGAGATACGCAGTATTTT. This sequence encodes CASSKGLARGDTQYF. The full variable domain, completed using reference TRBV11-2 and TRBJ2-3, is EAGVAQSPRYKIIEKRQSVAFWCNPISGHATLYWYQQILGQGPKLLIQFQNNGVVDDSQLPKDRFSAERLKGVDSTLKIQPAKLEDSAVYLCASSKGLARGDTQYFGPGTRLTVL.

This clone has only a few counts. The chain uses TRBV6-6 and TRBJ2-7; no firm D call. CDR1 and CDR2 from the germline V gene are MNHNY and SVGAGI (reference sequence). V lost 3 bases and J lost 3, with 6 bases in between. The CDR3 loop spans 12 amino acids. CDR3 residues: CASSYASYEQYF. CDR3 in DNA: TGTGCCAGCAGTTATGCCAGCTACGAGCAGTACTTC.